Shown below are 17 T cell receptor beta chains from a single sample sequenced in a study of human T cells and chemical hapten exposure. TCRdb called the RACE reads again in MiXCR, with one record for every CDR3 protein. This table has about 100,000 distinct CDR3 sequences, roughly 11% appearing once. Regarding time point: patch test 1, 2 weeks after DPC sensitization. Documented treatment: therapeutic diphenylcyclopropenone sensitization with weekly scalp DPC. Sequences were derived from whole blood, sampled in connection with sensitization to the hapten diphenylcyclopropenone (DPC). The receptor source for this set is a woman in her thirties or forties with alopecia areata. Some clones in this sample may be carry-over from other donors' samples.

This clonotype was counted many times. V usage is TRBV12-3 or TRBV12-4 and J usage is TRBJ1-2; tentative D call: TRBD1 (6 bases). V was clipped by 4 bases and J by 4 bases, with 16 bases between them. The length of the CDR3 is 15 residues. For the CDR3, the DNA is TGTGCCAGCAGTTCTCCCAGGGGCGCGGGCTATGGCTACACCTTC. The encoded protein is CASSSPRGAGYGYTF.

This chain connects TRBV20-1 to TRBJ2-5, with 11 bases that match TRBD2. The CDR3 consists of 18 residues. Trimming at V came to 2 bases and at J to 1 base, leaving 12 bases not matched to a gene. Germline CDR1 reads DFQATT; CDR2 reads SNEGSKA (reference sequence). The CDR3 region has the DNA TGCAGTGCTAGAAAGACTAGCGGGACCGGGGGGATCCAAGAGACCCAGTACTTC. Its protein product is CSARKTSGTGGIQETQYF.

This clonotype was observed many times. The rearrangement joins TRBV23-1 to TRBJ1-5; D unclear. TRBV23-1 is classed as an ORF, of uncertain function. V was cut by 8 bases and J by 2 bases, with 7 bases left in between. This CDR3 is 12 amino acids long. The chain's CDR3 is CASGEGNQPQHF. The DNA for the CDR3 is TGCGCCAGCGGGGAGGGCAATCAGCCCCAGCATTTT.

V and J are TRBV5-4 and TRBJ2-3, with 10 positions matching TRBD2. From germline, CDR1 is SGHNT and CDR2 YYREEE (reference sequence). Trimming removed 0 bases from V and 4 bases from J; junction bases left unmatched: 8. The CDR3 length is 17 residues. CDR3 bases: TGTGCCAGCAGCTTGGGGGTCCTAGCGGGAGCCGCAGATACGCAGTATTTT. It encodes CASSLGVLAGAADTQYF. Using reference TRBV5-4 and TRBJ2-3 for the parts outside the CDR3, the full variable domain is ETGVTQSPTHLIKTRGQQVTLRCSSQSGHNTVSWYQQALGQGPQFIFQYYREEENGRGNFPPRFSGLQFPNYSSELNVNALELDDSALYLCASSLGVLAGAADTQYFGPGTRLTVL.

In its sample, this clonotype was seen many times. The chain links TRBV3-1 to TRBJ2-7; 8 bases are shared with TRBD2. The CDR3 totals 14 residues. The V gene end was trimmed by 3 bases and the J gene end by 0 bases; junction bases not matched to a gene: 1. Germline values: CDR1 LGHDT, CDR2 YNNKEL (reference sequence). The CDR3 DNA is TGTGCCAGCAGCCAGAGCGGGAGCTCCTACGAGCAGTACTTC. Its protein is CASSQSGSSYEQYF.

This clonotype occurred a few times. V gene TRBV12-3 or TRBV12-4 combines with J gene TRBJ2-1, with D perhaps matching TRBD2 (6 bases). V was shortened by 3 bases and J by 0 bases, with 12 bases between the two germline ends. The CDR3 consists of 16 residues. The CDR3: CASSFDRGGSYNEQFF. The CDR3 region has the DNA TGTGCCAGCAGTTTTGATCGGGGAGGCTCCTACAATGAGCAGTTCTTC.

This clonotype was counted many times. The gene calls are TRBV5-1 and TRBJ1-1, with D perhaps matching TRBD1 (6 bases). This CDR3 is 15 amino acids long. Trimming left V 0 bases short and J 1 base short, with 10 bases between. Per germline, CDR1 SGHRS and CDR2 YFSETQ. The CDR3 loop is CASSLVGGANTEAFF. The CDR3 DNA sequence: TGCGCCAGCAGCTTGGTGGGGGGCGCGAACACTGAAGCTTTCTTT.

This clonotype was picked up many times. The V and J genes are TRBV6-5 and TRBJ2-5, with D perhaps matching TRBD2 (6 bases). The CDR3 has 15 residues. Trimming stripped 5 bases from V and 2 bases from J, with 15 bases between. Germline V gene sequence: CDR1 MNHEY, CDR2 SVGAGI. The CDR3 protein is CASSRGGGWQETQYF. As DNA, the CDR3 is TGTGCCAGCAGTCGTGGGGGAGGTTGGCAAGAGACCCAGTACTTC.

This clonotype was seen at least ten times. The rearrangement uses TRBV27 and TRBJ2-1; possible D gene TRBD2, 6 bases. The length of the CDR3 is 18 residues. Germline CDR1 is MNHEY and CDR2 is SMNVEV (reference sequence). V lost 1 base, J lost 5 bases, and 21 bases lay in between. CDR3 residues: CASSLFWGSGFNNNEQFF. CDR3 in DNA: TGTGCCAGCAGTTTATTTTGGGGGAGCGGGTTTAATAACAATGAGCAGTTCTTC.

This clonotype appeared a few times. The chain combines TRBV20-1 with TRBJ1-5; TRBD1 is a possible D gene (6 bases). Germline CDR1 reads DFQATT; CDR2 reads SNEGSKA (reference sequence). Trimming took off 6 bases at V and 4 bases at J, with 28 bases between the two ends. The CDR3 is made up of 18 amino acids. The CDR3 sequence: CSAGGRGGRVGGNQPQHF. The CDR3 nucleotides are TGCAGTGCCGGGGGACGAGGCGGCAGGGTAGGGGGAAATCAGCCCCAGCATTTT.

Only a few counts were recorded for this clonotype. This chain joins TRBV20-1 and TRBJ1-2; D is undetermined. There are 13 residues in the CDR3. Per the germline V gene, CDR1 is DFQATT and CDR2 is SNEGSKA (reference sequence). Trimming took 3 bases from V and 1 from J, leaving 9 bases between them. The DNA of the CDR3 is TGCAGTGCTAGCCCCCGAAATAACTATGGCTACACCTTC. Translation: CSASPRNNYGYTF.

By share of the sample, this clonotype is medium-sized. The chain is built from TRBV20-1 and TRBJ1-1, with D possibly TRBD1 on 6 matching bases. Trimming cost V 1 base and J 3 bases, with 12 bases left between them. The CDR3 runs to 14 residues. Germline CDR1 reads DFQATT; CDR2 reads SNEGSKA (reference sequence). The CDR3 sequence is CSARVGGRHTEAFF. CDR3 coding DNA: TGCAGTGCTAGAGTCGGGGGGCGACACACTGAAGCTTTCTTT.

This clonotype was counted only a few times. The J gene is TRBJ2-7, the V gene TRBV12-3 or TRBV12-4; 9 bases line up with TRBD2. This CDR3 comprises 17 residues. Germline trimming cut 6 bases from V and 3 bases from J; bases unmatched to any gene: 15. In DNA, the CDR3 is TGTGCCAGCAGCCGAAGATCGAGACTAGCGGCTAACTACGAGCAGTACTTC. It yields the protein CASSRRSRLAANYEQYF.

This clonotype turned up a few times. The gene calls are TRBV28 and TRBJ2-2; tentatively, D is TRBD1 or TRBD2 (5 bases each). The germline V gene has CDR1 MDHEN and CDR2 SYDVKM. This CDR3 has 12 residues. V was trimmed by 8 bases and J by 6 bases, leaving 10 bases between them. This chain's CDR3 is CASWDPPGELFF. The CDR3 DNA reads as TGTGCCAGCTGGGACCCCCCCGGGGAGCTGTTTTTT.

The chain links TRBV7-2 to TRBJ2-3; D is tentatively TRBD1 or TRBD2 (6 bases each). The V end was cut by 0 bases, the J end by 4 bases, with 11 bases between. Germline assignment: CDR1 SGHTA and CDR2 FQGNSA. This CDR3 is built from 15 residues. DNA for the CDR3: TGTGCCAGCAGCTTAGCCGGGGGACAACCAGATACGCAGTATTTT. Translation gives CASSLAGGQPDTQYF.

In its sample, this clonotype was seen many times. The CDR3 here is CAWITRNSGETQYF. CDR3 nucleotide sequence: TGTGCCTGGATCACCAGGAATTCTGGGGAGACCCAGTACTTC. The V call is TRBV30, the J call TRBJ2-5; D uncertain. The CDR3 has 14 amino acids. V lost 4 bases, J lost 5 bases, and 17 bases lay in between. The germline CDR1 and CDR2 sequences are GTSNPN and SVGIG (reference sequence). The full variable domain, rest sourced from reference TRBV30 and TRBJ2-5, is SQTIHQWPATLVQPVGSPLSLECTVEGTSNPNLYWYRQAAGRGLQLLFYSVGIGQISSEVPQNLSASRPQDRQFILSSKKLLLSDSGFYLCAWITRNSGETQYFGPGTRLLVL.

The table lists this clonotype with many counts. The chain is built from TRBV6-5 and TRBJ1-2; TRBD1 agrees at 7 bases. V lost 7 bases, J lost 1 base, and 6 bases stayed unmatched. The germline V gene encodes CDR1 MNHEY and CDR2 SVGAGI. This CDR3 has 14 amino acids. The CDR3 reads CASTQGGGNYGYTF. In DNA form, the CDR3 reads TGTGCCAGCACCCAGGGGGGAGGTAACTATGGCTACACCTTC.